These 32 T cell receptor beta chains were sequenced from one sample in a study of OX40 agonist ivuxolimab in advanced cancers. Only in-frame clones appear in the TCRdb table, and some are missing; sequencing was by immunoSEQ multiplex PCR. Here the sample spans some 17,000 clones, 65% to 90% being singletons. The sample here was CD4+ or CD8+ T cells sorted from blood, taken in a trial of the OX40 agonist ivuxolimab. The source of these receptors is an adult with an advanced solid tumor such as melanoma, head and neck, liver or kidney cancer.

The chain joins TRBV7-8 to TRBJ2-7, with 8 bases lining up with TRBD2. The V gene end was trimmed by 5 bases and the J gene end by 1 base; junction bases not matched to a gene: 10. Germline-derived CDR1 and CDR2 are SGHVS and FQNEAQ. The CDR3 covers 16 residues. This chain's CDR3 is CASSATQGTRSYEQYF. The CDR3 bases are TGTGCCAGCAGCGCCACACAAGGGACTAGGTCCTACGAGCAGTACTTC.

This chain links TRBV28 with TRBJ2-5; D is perhaps TRBD1 (5 bases). CDR1 is MDHEN and CDR2 is SYDVKM in the germline V gene. The CDR3 contains 13 residues. V lost 6 bases and J 5 bases, leaving 13 bases between the germline ends. The CDR3 region has the DNA TGTGCCAGCAGGGGGCAGGGTGAGGAGACCCAGTACTTC. It translates to CASRGQGEETQYF.

This clone appeared once. The rearrangement joins TRBV5-4 to TRBJ2-5; D is possibly TRBD1 (5 bases). The CDR3 length is 13 residues. V was shortened by 2 bases and J by 5 bases, with 10 bases between the two germline ends. CDR1 is SGHNT and CDR2 is YYREEE in the germline V gene (reference sequence). The CDR3 nucleotides read TGTGCCAGCAGCTTAAGGGGTTGGGAGACCCAGTACTTC. It yields the protein CASSLRGWETQYF.

The chain has TRBV9 and TRBJ1-1, with 8 bases that match TRBD1. V shed 4 bases, J shed 4 bases, and the junction held 9 bases outside the gene matches. The CDR3 is made up of 15 amino acids. Germline-derived CDR1 and CDR2 are SGDLS and YYNGEE. This CDR3 is CASSPGQGGGTEAFF. CDR3 nucleotides: TGTGCCAGCAGCCCCGGACAGGGAGGGGGCACTGAAGCTTTCTTT.

This clone was seen once. The rearrangement uses TRBV28 and TRBJ2-7; a possible D gene is TRBD1 (7 bases). CDR1 is MDHEN and CDR2 is SYDVKM in the germline V gene. There are 15 residues in the CDR3. Trimming cost V 2 bases and J 2 bases, with 13 bases left between them. For the CDR3, the DNA is TGTGCCAGCAGTTTAGCGGCAGGGGGGACCTACGAGCAGTACTTC. This encodes CASSLAAGGTYEQYF.

This clone was found once. The V and J genes are TRBV7-8 and TRBJ2-1; 7 nucleotides agree with TRBD2. This CDR3 comprises 14 residues. V was pared by 5 bases and J by 9 bases, with 10 bases of the junction left unmatched. Germline CDR1 and CDR2: SGHVS and FQNEAQ. The CDR3 reads CASSPRTSRSEQFF. In DNA, the CDR3 is TGTGCCAGCAGCCCTAGGACTAGTCGGAGTGAGCAGTTCTTC.

This chain joins TRBV6-5 and TRBJ2-3; 10 bases are shared with TRBD2. This CDR3 region has 14 residues. Germline CDR1 and CDR2: MNHEY and SVGAGI. V gave up 9 bases and J gave up 5 bases; unmatched junction bases: 8. The CDR3 region is CASSLAGVRDTQYF. The DNA of the CDR3 is TGTGCCAGTTCTCTAGCGGGAGTCAGAGATACGCAGTATTTT.

The chain carries TRBV4-1 and TRBJ2-5; TRBD1 or TRBD2 may be the D gene (5 bases each). CDR3 length: 14 amino acids. Trimming took off 4 bases at V and 2 bases at J, with 11 bases between the two ends. Germline V lookup: CDR1 MGHRA, CDR2 YSYEKL. CDR3 residues: CASSPGTLQETQYF. Written as DNA, the CDR3 is TGCGCCAGCAGCCCCGGGACGCTTCAAGAGACCCAGTACTTC.

This clone was recorded a few times. V and J are TRBV4-1 and TRBJ2-5; 9 bases fit TRBD1. This CDR3 comprises 15 residues. The V and J ends lost 3 bases and 5 bases, in that order; junction bases with no gene match: 7. Germline-derived CDR1 and CDR2 are MGHRA and YSYEKL. The CDR3 DNA is TGCGCCAGCAGCCATGCCACAGGGGGCAGGGAGACCCAGTACTTC. This gives the protein CASSHATGGRETQYF.

The chain links TRBV5-1 to TRBJ2-7; TRBD1 matches at 9 bases. V lost 4 bases and J lost 7; bases outside the gene matches: 12. Germline-derived CDR1 and CDR2 are SGHRS and YFSETQ. The CDR3 is 15 residues long. The CDR3 loop reads CASSRGTGPIEEQYF. CDR3 nucleotides: TGCGCCAGCAGCCGGGGGACAGGGCCCATTGAAGAGCAGTACTTC.

The CDR3 sequence: CASLKNRGYEQYF. The CDR3 DNA is TGTGCCAGCCTCAAAAACAGGGGATACGAGCAGTACTTC. J is TRBJ2-7 and V is TRBV6-5; 7 nucleotides agree with TRBD1. With V trimmed by 8 bases and J by 4 bases, 8 bases remained unmatched. The CDR3 is 13 amino acids. The germline CDR1 and CDR2 sequences are MNHEY and SVGAGI.

The J gene is TRBJ2-1, the V gene TRBV30; no firm D call. Deletions cut 3 bases from V and 8 bases from J, with 11 bases between. Germline V gene sequence: CDR1 GTSNPN, CDR2 SVGIG (reference sequence). CDR3 length: 12 amino acids. The DNA of the CDR3 is TGTGCCTGGAGGGATGCTGGAGATGAGCAGTTCTTC. This sequence encodes CAWRDAGDEQFF.

This clone was seen just once. This chain links TRBV5-4 with TRBJ2-5; D remains ambiguous. Trimming removed 4 bases at V and 1 base at J, with 11 bases between. CDR3 size: 14 residues. Germline V lookup: CDR1 SGHNT, CDR2 YYREEE (reference sequence). This CDR3 is CASSPISLQETQYF. The DNA for the CDR3 is TGTGCCAGCAGCCCAATTAGCCTCCAAGAGACCCAGTACTTC. Full variable domain (outside the CDR3, taken from reference TRBV5-4 and TRBJ2-5): ETGVTQSPTHLIKTRGQQVTLRCSSQSGHNTVSWYQQALGQGPQFIFQYYREEENGRGNFPPRFSGLQFPNYSSELNVNALELDDSALYLCASSPISLQETQYFGPGTRLLVL.

This clone was observed a handful of times. V gene TRBV7-9 combines with J gene TRBJ2-1; TRBD2 matches at 7 bases. Germline V CDR1 and CDR2: SEHNR, FQNEAQ (reference sequence). J was trimmed by 9 bases and V by 0 bases; bases with no gene match: 5. The CDR3 is 14 amino acids. CDR3: CASSLAGRATEQFF. DNA for the CDR3: TGTGCCAGCAGCTTAGCGGGGAGGGCCACTGAGCAGTTCTTC.

The chain combines TRBV30 with TRBJ1-1; D remains unclear. CDR1 GTSNPN and CDR2 SVGIG come from the germline V gene (reference sequence). V dropped 2 bases and J dropped 1 base, with 8 bases sitting between them. This CDR3 region has 13 residues. The CDR3 is CAWSRTRNTEAFF. DNA for the CDR3: TGTGCCTGGAGTAGAACAAGGAACACTGAAGCTTTCTTT.

This clone has more than one count but fewer than ten. This sequence joins TRBV2 and TRBJ2-1; D is ambiguous. The ends were cut back, 8 bases at V and 5 bases at J, with 13 bases in the middle. The CDR3 sequence is 13 residues long. Germline V gene lookup returns CDR1 SNHLY and CDR2 FYNNEI. The CDR3 bases are TGTGCCAGCCGGTCGGGCACAAACAATGAGCAGTTCTTC. It specifies CASRSGTNNEQFF. The full variable domain, rest sourced from reference TRBV2 and TRBJ2-1, is EPEVTQTPSHQVTQMGQEVILRCVPISNHLYFYWYRQILGQKVEFLVSFYNNEISEKSEIFDDQFSVERPDGSNFTLKIRSTKLEDSAMYFCASRSGTNNEQFFGPGTRLTVL.

This clone was recorded only once. V gene TRBV5-4 combines with J gene TRBJ2-3, with TRBD2 matching over 8 bases. V shed 3 bases and J 8 bases; nucleotides not matched to a gene: 8. Germline-derived CDR1 and CDR2 are SGHNT and YYREEE (reference sequence). The CDR3 is made up of 14 amino acids. CDR3 residues: CASSSGTSYGTQYF. The DNA of the CDR3 is TGTGCCAGCAGCTCCGGGACTAGTTACGGTACGCAGTATTTT. The whole variable domain, remainder taken from reference TRBV5-4 and TRBJ2-3, is ETGVTQSPTHLIKTRGQQVTLRCSSQSGHNTVSWYQQALGQGPQFIFQYYREEENGRGNFPPRFSGLQFPNYSSELNVNALELDDSALYLCASSSGTSYGTQYFGPGTRLTVL.

The chain joins TRBV6-5 to TRBJ1-1; no clear D gene. The V gene's germline CDR1 is MNHEY and CDR2 SVGAGI. The V and J ends lost 5 bases and 5 bases respectively, with 12 bases between them. This CDR3 spans 13 amino acids. As DNA, the CDR3 is TGTGCCAGCAGTAGAGGGCGAAGGACTGAAGCTTTCTTT. Translation gives CASSRGRRTEAFF.

The chain combines TRBV4-2 with TRBJ1-6; 7 bases map to TRBD1. The V gene end was trimmed by 2 bases and the J gene end by 4 bases; junction bases not matched to a gene: 2. Germline V lookup: CDR1 LGHNA, CDR2 YNFKEQ. The CDR3 consists of 15 residues. The DNA for the CDR3 is TGTGCCAGCAGCCAATTACAGGGGTATAATTCACCCCTCCACTTT. Its translation: CASSQLQGYNSPLHF.

The gene calls are TRBV11-1 and TRBJ2-7; no reliable D call. CDR3 length equals 13 residues. CDR1 is SGHAT, CDR2 FQDESV, per germline (reference sequence). V lost 2 bases and J 5 bases, leaving 10 bases between the germline ends. The CDR3 spells CASSLKIDHEQYF. The CDR3 nucleotides are TGTGCCAGCAGCTTAAAAATAGATCACGAGCAGTACTTC.

The J gene is TRBJ2-1, the V gene TRBV29-1; 9 nucleotides align to TRBD1. CDR1 is SQVTM, CDR2 ANQGSEA, per germline. V was clipped by 5 bases and J by 10 bases; unmatched bases: 15. The CDR3 extends over 15 amino acids. The CDR3 nucleotides read TGCAGCGTTTGGGGTGGGACAGGGACCTCCAGGGAGCAGTTCTTC. As protein: CSVWGGTGTSREQFF.

The V gene is TRBV5-1, the J gene TRBJ1-6; tentatively, D is TRBD1 (5 bases). V shed 0 bases and J shed 9 bases, with 10 bases lying between them. Germline CDR1 SGHRS, CDR2 YFSETQ. The CDR3 runs 14 residues. CDR3 nucleotides: TGCGCCAGCAGCTTGGAGGGCACAGGTTCACCCCTCCACTTT. The encoded protein is CASSLEGTGSPLHF.

J is TRBJ2-5 and V is TRBV19; D may be TRBD1 or TRBD2 (6 bases each). The germline gives CDR1 LNHDA, CDR2 SQIVND (reference sequence). This CDR3 has 13 amino acids. The V end lost 5 bases, the J end lost 9 bases, and 16 bases lay between the germline ends. CDR3 sequence reads: CASSPGASRAQYF. The CDR3 DNA is TGTGCCAGTAGTCCGGGGGCATCTCGGGCCCAGTACTTC.

This sequence joins TRBV25-1 and TRBJ2-3, with D possibly TRBD2 on 6 matching bases. Germline assignment: CDR1 MGHDK and CDR2 SYGVNS. CDR3 length equals 15 residues. Between the trimmed V and J ends, which lost 4 bases and 0 bases, there was a span of 11 bases. CDR3 coding DNA: TGTGCCAGCAGTGTCGCGGGGTACAGCACAGATACGCAGTATTTT. Translated: CASSVAGYSTDTQYF.

The chain links TRBV6-1 to TRBJ2-7, with D unresolved. This CDR3 is built from 13 residues. With 2 bases removed from V and 4 bases from J, the gap between germline ends came to 9 bases. CDR1 and CDR2 (germline): MNHNS, SASEGT. CDR3 residues: CASSEFVEYEQYF. The CDR3, as DNA: TGTGCCAGCAGTGAATTCGTTGAGTACGAGCAGTACTTC.

The chain combines TRBV10-1 with TRBJ2-3; no clear D. From germline, CDR1 is WNHNN and CDR2 SYGVQD (reference sequence). The CDR3 is 14 amino acids. Trimming removed 8 bases from V and 3 bases from J, with 15 bases in between. The CDR3 coding sequence is TGCGCCAGCTCCCGAGTTGTGGAAACAGATACGCAGTATTTT. Its protein is CASSRVVETDTQYF.

The chain joins TRBV9 to TRBJ1-3, with D maybe TRBD1 (5 bases). This CDR3 spans 16 amino acids. Germline values: CDR1 SGDLS, CDR2 YYNGEE. Trimming removed 0 bases at V and 2 bases at J, with 12 bases between. CDR3 region: CASSVGRGGAGNTIYF. The DNA for the CDR3 is TGTGCCAGCAGCGTAGGGCGAGGAGGGGCTGGAAACACCATATATTTT.

The rearrangement joins TRBV6-9 to TRBJ1-5; possibly TRBD1 for D (5 bases). There are 13 residues in the CDR3. V was pared by 6 bases and J by 4 bases, with 10 bases between. From germline, CDR1 is MNHGY and CDR2 SVAAGI. The CDR3 DNA reads TGTGCCAGCAGGCGGGACGGAAATCAGCCCCAGCATTTT. Its protein product is CASRRDGNQPQHF.

The chain joins TRBV5-6 to TRBJ1-6; D is unclear. Germline loops: CDR1 SGHDT, CDR2 YYEEEE. The CDR3 covers 13 residues. Trimming removed 0 bases from V and 7 bases from J, with 5 bases in between. The CDR3, as DNA: TGTGCCAGCAGCTTGGTGGGCAATTCACCCCTCCACTTT. Amino acid sequence: CASSLVGNSPLHF.

This rearrangement joins TRBV5-1 to TRBJ1-1; maybe TRBD1 (5 bases). The CDR3 consists of 15 residues. From germline, CDR1 is SGHRS and CDR2 YFSETQ. The V end was cut by 4 bases, the J end by 1 base, with 14 bases between. Here the CDR3 DNA reads TGCGCCAGCAGCCCGAGGGACCGAGCGAACACTGAAGCTTTCTTT. Its translation is CASSPRDRANTEAFF.

This chain connects TRBV10-3 to TRBJ1-3; D may be TRBD1 (6 bases). From germline, CDR1 is ENHRY and CDR2 SYGVKD. The CDR3 totals 14 residues. The V gene lost 6 bases and the J gene lost 3 bases, with 12 bases spanning the gap. This chain's CDR3 is CAIRDDRSGNTIYF. The CDR3 bases are TGTGCCATCAGGGATGACAGGAGTGGAAACACCATATATTTT.

This sequence joins TRBV29-1 and TRBJ2-5; the D is unclear. In germline, CDR1 is SQVTM, CDR2 ANQGSEA. CDR3 length: 11 residues. V lost 6 bases and J 1 base, leaving 6 bases between the germline ends. CDR3 region: CSVRIQETQYF. The CDR3 DNA reads as TGCAGCGTCCGCATCCAAGAGACCCAGTACTTC.